This T cell receptor (beta chain) appears in the sequencing data of a study of T-cell reconstitution after alpha-beta-depleted transplantation in children. Study results and limitations: Surviving recipient T cells and thymic progenitors accounted for the high day-60 TCRbeta diversity observed in some patients. Newly generated T cells supplied most T-cell counts and diversity one year post-transplant. At around two months after transplant, the alpha-beta T cells were reportedly derived from several hundred expanded clones that came from non-depleted graft cells.

The authors prepared the TCRbeta library with unique molecular identifiers. MiXCR was run by TCRdb on the PCR reads, yielding one entry per CDR3 protein. The sample lists 250,000 to 300,000 distinct CDR3 sequences, almost 8% occurring once. Trimming left V 0 bases short and J 2 bases short, with 19 bases between. CDR1 LGHNA and CDR2 YNFKEQ come from the germline V gene. CDR3 size: 18 residues. This clonotype was counted between two and nine times. Its antigen remains unidentified. The source was peripheral blood, collected 360 days after TCRalphabeta/CD19-depleted stem cell transplant. V gene TRBV4-2 combines with J gene TRBJ1-2, with D hard to call. The sequence was obtained from a female patient between 2 and 15 years old who had a stem cell transplant for Fanconi anemia, so the T cells may come from the graft donor. The CDR3 coding sequence is TGTGCCAGCAGCCAAGAAGGCCGGGCAGGATGGTACAACTATGGCTACACCTTC. Residues: CASSQEGRAGWYNYGYTF.